These T cell receptor beta chains were read from a single sample in a study of blood T cell repertoires in COVID-19. Sequencing was performed with immunoSEQ multiplex PCR; in TCRdb, only in-frame clones are kept and a portion is missing. The sample comprises over 200,000 clones, 80% to 90% of which are singletons, and 1.4% to 1.5% rests with the top ten. Sequenced material: peripheral blood. The receptors stem from a man younger than 35 with active or convalescent COVID-19. CDR3s include the opening cysteine and the closing phenylalanine or tryptophan. D genes are given only for firm matches. Size values are once, few and many counts, or a class for expanded clones, and some rows have none.

TRBV10-1	TRBJ2-7	NA	NA	CASTPGGNEQYF	TGCGCCAGCACCCCCGGAGGGAACGAGCAGTACTTC
TRBV5-1	TRBJ2-5	NA	NA	CASSLLGVETQYF	TGCGCCAGCAGCCTGCTCGGAGTAGAGACCCAGTACTTC
TRBV2	TRBJ1-5	NA	TRBD1	CASSTQGVYQPQHF	TGTGCCAGCAGTACCCAGGGGGTGTATCAGCCCCAGCATTTT
TRBV9	TRBJ2-5	NA	TRBD2	CASSVEVAGGLGTQYF	TGTGCCAGCAGCGTAGAAGTAGCGGGAGGGCTCGGGACCCAGTACTTC
TRBV11-2	TRBJ2-3	NA	TRBD1	CASSSGQGIGTDTQYF	TGTGCCAGCAGCTCCGGACAGGGTATTGGAACAGATACGCAGTATTTT
TRBV19	TRBJ2-7	NA	NA	CASSIDQADHEQYF	TGTGCCAGTAGTATAGATCAGGCAGACCACGAGCAGTACTTC
TRBV15	TRBJ2-2	NA	NA	CATSREAHTGELFF	TGTGCCACCAGCAGAGAAGCCCACACCGGGGAGCTGTTTTTT
TRBV7-2	TRBJ1-1	NA	NA	CASSLGNLNTEAFF	TGTGCCAGCAGCTTGGGCAACCTGAACACTGAAGCTTTCTTT
TRBV5-6	TRBJ1-4	NA	NA	CASSLGREKLFF	TGTGCCAGCAGCTTGGGCCGGGAAAAACTGTTTTTT
TRBV2	TRBJ2-3	NA	NA	CASSARGTDTQYF	TGTGCCAGCAGTGCGAGGGGCACAGATACGCAGTATTTT
TRBV7-6	TRBJ2-3	NA	NA	CASSLEGFLTDTQYF	TGTGCCAGCAGCTTAGAGGGGTTCCTCACAGATACGCAGTATTTT
TRBV7-8	TRBJ1-5	NA	NA	CASTYGRAGNQPQHF	TGTGCCAGCACTTACGGCAGGGCGGGCAATCAGCCCCAGCATTTT
TRBV28	TRBJ1-3	once	NA	CASSLQVLSGNTIYF	TGTGCCAGCAGTTTACAGGTGCTCTCTGGAAACACCATATATTTT
TRBV5-4	TRBJ2-5	NA	NA	CASSLGGLTQETQYF	TGTGCCAGCAGCTTGGGGGGACTGACTCAAGAGACCCAGTACTTC
TRBV12-3/TRBV12-4	TRBJ2-7	NA	TRBD2	CASLASGTYEQYF	TGTGCCAGCCTGGCTAGCGGGACCTACGAGCAGTACTTC
TRBV6-5	TRBJ1-5	NA	NA	CASSSGSHNQPQHF	TGTGCCAGCAGTTCCGGGAGCCACAATCAGCCCCAGCATTTT
TRBV28	TRBJ1-6	NA	NA	CASSRGNSPLHF	TGTGCCAGCAGTCGGGGGAATTCACCCCTCCACTTT
TRBV29-1	TRBJ1-2	NA	NA	CSVEPKQGTIPPF	TGCAGCGTTGAACCGAAACAGGGAACGATCCCCCCTTTC